This T cell receptor (beta chain) was sequenced for a study of shared clonotypes between healthy human individuals. The CDR3 totals 14 residues. In germline, CDR1 is MGHRA, CDR2 YSYEKL. Study outcomes and limitations: Generation of non-shared clonotypes was less probable than generation of clonotypes shared by all four donors. Compared with memory subsets, naive subsets generally had larger estimated richness.

For this clone: Antigen unknown.

Clones were read by immunoSEQ multiplex PCR, and TCRdb kept only the in-frame ones, dropping some. There are hundreds of thousands of clones in the sample; approximately 79% occur only once, and about 1.8% lies in the top ten. The chain employs TRBV4-1 and TRBJ2-5, with D possibly TRBD1 on 6 matching bases. The J call may be faulty, since TRBJ2-7 better matches the DNA end. This receptor was identified in a woman younger than 45 in good health. The sequencing input was memory CD4+ T cells sorted from blood. Subset given: CD45RA-negative fraction. CDR3 sequence reads: CASSQTGQTYEQYF. CDR3 nucleotides: TGCGCCAGCAGCCAAACTGGACAGACCTACGAGCAGTACTTC.